This TCR beta chain was captured in a study of PD-1 blockade in classical Hodgkin lymphoma. For the study at large: The study gave patients nivolumab 3 mg/kg intravenously every 2 weeks.

Whole-study results and caveats: Researchers reported that CD4+ TCR diversity, though not CD8+, rose significantly by C4D1.

After autologous stem cell transplantation all patients relapsed, and prior brentuximab vedotin exposure differed between cohorts. The study recorded best responses of complete response, partial response or progressive disease. Germline CDR1 is MNHNY and CDR2 is SVGAGI (reference sequence). V lost 0 bases, J lost 1 base, and 13 bases lay in between. The CDR3 spans 16 residues. Only in-frame clones appear in the TCRdb table, and some are missing; sequencing was by immunoSEQ multiplex PCR. The sample holds 100,000 to 120,000 clones, roughly nine tenths seen once. Regarding this clone: Its antigen is undetermined.

The sequencing used peripheral blood mononuclear cells (PBMCs), collected before the second cycle of nivolumab. The receptor's source is a human donor with classical Hodgkin lymphoma. The chain is built from TRBV6-6 and TRBJ2-7; TRBD2 might be the D (7 bases). CDR3 in amino acids: CASSYSGGGRSYEQYF. For the CDR3, the DNA is TGTGCCAGCAGTTACTCTGGCGGGGGCAGATCCTACGAGCAGTACTTC.